This TCR beta chain was retrieved from a study of OX40 agonist ivuxolimab in advanced cancers. In the study overall: Ivuxolimab, which targeted the costimulatory receptor OX40 (CD134), was an agonistic, fully human IgG2 monoclonal antibody. Intravenous ivuxolimab was administered to patients every 2 weeks at six dose levels: 0.01, 0.1, 0.3, 1.5, 3 and 10 mg/kg. Of the approximately 53 patients in dose escalation, about 20 had hepatocellular carcinoma, about 15 had melanoma, 9 had renal cell carcinoma and 9 had head and neck cancer. In the dose-escalation cohort, roughly four fifths of patients were male, and the mean age was around 60 years, with a range of roughly 23 to 85. Patients were allowed to have had prior anti-PD-1, anti-PD-L1 or anti-CTLA-4 therapy, and 40% of the dose-escalation patients had been treated with checkpoint inhibitors. Three dose-escalation patients achieved partial responses, one with hepatocellular carcinoma and two with cutaneous melanoma. The point of sequencing TCRbeta in the periphery was to test whether ivuxolimab changed TCR sequence diversity and drove clonal T-cell expansion. The monotherapy dose-escalation portion (N = 52 patients) of the phase I ivuxolimab trial is reported in the paper. The investigation overall reported the following: After ivuxolimab, more expanded clones were found on average in CD8+ T cells than in CD4+ T cells. Low levels of normalized T-cell clonal expansion were also seen in some patients who did not respond. At doses of 0.1 to 3.0 mg/kg, clonal expansion of both CD4+ and CD8+ blood T cells was observed from baseline to week 6. In the 0.1-3.0 mg/kg groups, partial responders were among the patients with the lowest normalized peripheral clonal expansion, particularly in CD8+ T cells. The antigen specificity of the peripheral T cells that underwent clonal expansion was not determined.

To sequence the TCRbeta CDR3 region, genomic DNA was isolated from the sorted cells. The immunoSEQ Assay was used to sequence the TCRbeta CDR3 regions. TCRdb retrieved this table from immuneACCESS and kept in-frame rearrangements only. Not all clones are present; in checked studies, unresolved V genes account for under half, and no reason is known for the remainder. This sample has 40,000 to 45,000 clones in its table, and approximately 84% of those were observed once. The ten largest clones take up 0.38% of the sample. The CDR3 covers 13 residues, taking in both the cysteine and the phenylalanine. The CDR3 DNA has 39 bases and is translated from base 1. From the germline V gene, CDR1 is MNHNS and CDR2 is SASEGT. The V end gives up 8 bases and the J end 5 bases, leaving 6 bases in the junction not matched to a gene. The trial excluded patients who had a history of autoimmune disease or who were on systemic immunosuppression. Peripheral blood for TCR sequencing was collected from all dose cohorts at baseline, on cycle 4 day 1, and on cycle 7 day 1. Samples were obtained from an open-label, multicenter, first-in-human phase I dose-escalation trial of ivuxolimab. The trial enrolled adults with locally advanced or metastatic head and neck squamous cell, hepatocellular, melanoma or renal cell carcinoma. Before TCR sequencing, CD4+ and CD8+ T cells were separately sorted from peripheral blood.

Concerning this clone itself: The clone's antigen remains unknown. Base qualities are not recorded, but no much larger clone differs from it by a single base.

The TCR comes from an adult with an advanced solid tumor such as melanoma, head and neck, liver or kidney cancer. The rearranged segments are TRBV6-1 and TRBJ2-1; 7 bases in the junction line up with TRBD1. Sequences were derived from CD4+ or CD8+ T cells sorted from blood, sampled in a trial of the OX40 agonist ivuxolimab. The DNA reads as follows: TGTGCCAGCGGGACAGTTTGGGACAATGAGCAGTTCTTC. Its amino acids are CASGTVWDNEQFF.